Described below is a single T cell receptor (beta chain) sequence and its context. In the study's own analysis: Reference gene primer amplification yielded estimated nucleated cell counts. Generated by immunoSEQ multiplex PCR, the TCRdb table keeps only in-frame clones and is missing some. V and J calls plus clone size are reproduced from that table; the DNA served to infer D and trimming. The sample includes around 250,000 clones, approximately 83% of them seen just once. The study recruited people aged about 18 to 95 years across approximately 24 US areas. Each recovered donor of Cohort 3 presented with two negative PCRs, clearance, or symptom resolution. Per germline, CDR1 SGHAT and CDR2 FQDESV (reference sequence). The length of the CDR3 is 16 residues. Trimming cost V 2 bases and J 2 bases, with 12 bases left between them. The sample belongs to a study of blood T cell repertoires in COVID-19. Looking at the study overall: Researchers got acute and convalescent COVID-19 samples from the United States, Italy and Spain.

This TCR was sampled from a woman in her 50s who had recovered from COVID-19. V is TRBV11-1 and J is TRBJ2-2; maybe TRBD1 (6 bases). Source material: PBMCs or T cells enriched from blood (not recorded which). The CDR3 region has the DNA TGTGCCAGCAGCTTATTAAGGGGGAGTAACACCGGGGAGCTGTTTTTT. Its translation is CASSLLRGSNTGELFF.